This T cell receptor beta chain was retrieved from a study of blood T cell repertoires in COVID-19. Study context: Spain, Italy and the United States supplied samples that represented acute and convalescent COVID-19. PBMCs, B-cell-depleted T cells, or T cells were the source of the cDNA or gDNA that made up the material.

In the original workflow: It was from reference gene primer amplification that nucleated cell counts were estimated. Using immunoSEQ multiplex PCR, the repertoire was profiled, and TCRdb retains in-frame clones only, with some absent. The V and J calls and clone size come from that table; D and trimming were worked out from the DNA. The repertoire consists of approximately 150,000 clones, with approximately 95% occurring once and the leading ten covering roughly 2%. The Seattle patients, enrolled during active infection, were followed longitudinally. V shed 5 bases, J shed 3 bases, and the junction held 18 bases outside the gene matches. Looked up from germline, CDR1 is SGDLS and CDR2 is YYNGEE. The CDR3 length is 18 residues.

V gene TRBV9 combines with J gene TRBJ1-1; 8 positions agree with TRBD1. The receptor was derived from a woman aged 60-70 years with COVID-19, enrolled during active disease. The sample consisted of peripheral blood. The CDR3 protein is CASSGGQADLGMDTEAFF. The CDR3 region has the DNA TGTGCCAGCAGTGGGGGACAGGCAGACTTGGGAATGGACACTGAAGCTTTCTTT. The full variable domain, with the rest looked up from reference TRBV9 and TRBJ1-1, is DSGVTQTPKHLITATGQRVTLRCSPRSGDLSVYWYQQSLDQGLQFLIQYYNGEERAKGNILERFSAQQFPDLHSELNLSSLELGDSALYFCASSGGQADLGMDTEAFFGQGTRLTVV.